This entry describes one TCR beta chain. Its antigen is not identified. The PCR was carried out with 60 Vbeta primers and 13 Jbeta primers. This table comes from immunoSEQ multiplex PCR, and its TCRdb copy is limited to in-frame clones, with some not included. The repertoire holds tens of thousands of clones, about 80% seen once, with 10% to 13% in the top ten. The data were taken from a study of cytomegalovirus exposure and HLA in healthy donors. Points from the study as a whole: Earlier results showed most TCR beta V segments being productive about 90% or about 30% of the time. It was shown in a later analysis that HLA-associated TCR beta chains were more clonally expanded than other, equally common chains. Investigators reported 164 TCR beta chains as tied to cytomegalovirus.

Between the trimmed V and J ends, which lost 1 base and 8 bases, there was a span of 11 bases. The germline V gene encodes CDR1 MGHDK and CDR2 SYGVNS. This CDR3 is 13 amino acids long. What was sequenced was PBMCs. This receptor was identified in a human donor in good health. J is TRBJ1-1 and V is TRBV25-1, with D possibly matching TRBD1 (6 bases). The CDR3 DNA is TGTGCCAGCAGTGAATTTAACAGGGAAGAAGCTTTCTTT. This translates into CASSEFNREEAFF.